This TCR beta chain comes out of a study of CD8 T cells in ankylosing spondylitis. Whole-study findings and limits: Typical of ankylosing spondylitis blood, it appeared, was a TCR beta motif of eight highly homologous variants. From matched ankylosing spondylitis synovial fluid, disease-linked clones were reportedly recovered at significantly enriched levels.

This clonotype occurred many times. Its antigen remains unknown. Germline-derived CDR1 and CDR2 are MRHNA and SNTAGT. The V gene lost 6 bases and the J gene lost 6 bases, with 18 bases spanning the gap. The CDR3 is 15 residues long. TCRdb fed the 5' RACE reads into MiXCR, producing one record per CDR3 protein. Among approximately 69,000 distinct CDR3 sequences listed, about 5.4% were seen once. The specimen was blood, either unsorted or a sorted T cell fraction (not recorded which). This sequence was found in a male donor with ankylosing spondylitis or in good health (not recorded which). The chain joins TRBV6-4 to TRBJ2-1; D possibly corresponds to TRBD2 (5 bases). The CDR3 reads CASSVRGSRGNEQFF. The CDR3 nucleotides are TGTGCCAGCAGCGTTCGAGGCAGTCGGGGCAATGAGCAGTTCTTC.